A selection of T cell receptor beta chains follows, all from one sample in a study of regulatory T cells in long-lasting Graves disease. TCRdb reanalysed the multiplex PCR reads using MiXCR and keeps one entry per CDR3 protein. The sample carries 200,000 to 250,000 distinct CDR3 sequences, around a fifth recorded once. The same sample was also studied in work on T cells in Graves' hyperthyroidism and ophthalmopathy.

Sequenced here: peripheral blood mononuclear cells (PBMCs), sampled at new diagnosis, from a patient treated with antithyroid drugs. The source of these receptors is a woman in her twenties or thirties with Graves disease. Each CDR3 is given with its conserved first and last residue. D genes are given only for firm matches. Where a row states a size, it is once, few, many or the class of an expanded clone; other rows omit it.

CDR3 protein: CAWSVLPEQYF; CDR3 DNA: TGTGCCTGGAGTGTATTACCCGAGCAGTACTTC; J gene: TRBJ2-7; V gene: TRBV30; clone size: many; D gene: NA
CDR3 protein: CASSLVQGNTGELFF; CDR3 DNA: TGTGCCAGCAGTTTGGTCCAAGGGAACACCGGGGAGCTGTTTTTT; J gene: TRBJ2-2; V gene: TRBV12-3/TRBV12-4; clone size: many; D gene: NA
CDR3 protein: CASSIDRRVRNNEQFF; CDR3 DNA: TGTGCCAGTAGTATAGATCGCCGGGTAAGGAACAATGAGCAGTTCTTC; J gene: TRBJ2-1; V gene: TRBV19; clone size: many; D gene: NA
CDR3 protein: CASSQGTGTGGAKNIQYF; CDR3 DNA: TGTGCCAGCAGCCAGGGAACCGGGACAGGGGGGGCCAAAAACATTCAGTACTTC; J gene: TRBJ2-4; V gene: TRBV14; clone size: NA; D gene: TRBD1
CDR3 protein: CASSVTQGGDTEAFF; CDR3 DNA: TGTGCCAGCTCAGTAACTCAGGGGGGGGACACTGAAGCTTTCTTT; J gene: TRBJ1-1; V gene: TRBV18; clone size: many; D gene: TRBD1
CDR3 protein: CASSPRRDRAYEQYF; CDR3 DNA: TGTGCCAGCAGCCCTAGGCGGGACAGGGCCTACGAGCAGTACTTC; J gene: TRBJ2-7; V gene: TRBV11-2; clone size: many; D gene: TRBD1
CDR3 protein: CATEGKGANVLTF; CDR3 DNA: TGTGCCACCGAAGGGAAAGGGGCCAACGTCCTGACTTTC; J gene: TRBJ2-6; V gene: TRBV3-1; clone size: many; D gene: NA
CDR3 protein: CSARDIGDFRNTEAFF; CDR3 DNA: TGCAGTGCTAGAGATATAGGGGACTTTCGGAACACTGAAGCTTTCTTT; J gene: TRBJ1-1; V gene: TRBV20-1; clone size: many; D gene: NA
CDR3 protein: CASRSEKLFF; CDR3 DNA: TGTGCCAGCAGAAGTGAAAAACTGTTTTTT; J gene: TRBJ1-4; V gene: TRBV6-1; clone size: many; D gene: NA
CDR3 protein: CASSLGLRDRVGDAGYTF; CDR3 DNA: TGTGCCAGCAGCTTAGGGCTTCGAGACAGGGTCGGGGATGCTGGCTACACCTTC; J gene: TRBJ1-2; V gene: TRBV11-2; clone size: many; D gene: TRBD1
CDR3 protein: CASSTTLRQGQETQYF; CDR3 DNA: TGTGCCAGCAGTACCACCCTTAGACAGGGACAAGAGACCCAGTACTTC; J gene: TRBJ2-5; V gene: TRBV6-1; clone size: many; D gene: TRBD1
CDR3 protein: CASSQGSSYNEQFF; CDR3 DNA: TGTGCCAGCAGCCAAGGAAGCTCCTACAATGAGCAGTTCTTC; J gene: TRBJ2-1; V gene: TRBV7-3; clone size: many; D gene: NA
CDR3 protein: CASSQGGDKYNEQFF; CDR3 DNA: TGTGCCAGCAGCCAAGGGGGAGACAAATACAATGAGCAGTTCTTC; J gene: TRBJ2-1; V gene: TRBV3-1; clone size: many; D gene: NA
CDR3 protein: CASSPRTAYGYTF; CDR3 DNA: TGTGCCAGTAGTCCCCGGACAGCATATGGCTACACCTTC; J gene: TRBJ1-2; V gene: TRBV19; clone size: many; D gene: NA
CDR3 protein: CASSLTGLSYNSPLHF; CDR3 DNA: TGTGCCAGCAGTTTGACGGGACTCTCCTATAATTCACCCCTCCACTTT; J gene: TRBJ1-6; V gene: TRBV27; clone size: few; D gene: NA
CDR3 protein: CASSSRGGTEAFF; CDR3 DNA: TGTGCCAGCAGTTCCCGGGGGGGGACTGAAGCTTTCTTT; J gene: TRBJ1-1; V gene: TRBV27; clone size: many; D gene: NA
CDR3 protein: CASSLTRTDTQYF; CDR3 DNA: TGCGCCAGCAGTCTGACTAGGACAGATACGCAGTATTTT; J gene: TRBJ2-3; V gene: TRBV4-1; clone size: few; D gene: NA
CDR3 protein: CASSSLVTGELFF; CDR3 DNA: TGTGCCAGCAGTTCCTTGGTCACCGGGGAGCTGTTTTTT; J gene: TRBJ2-2; V gene: TRBV6-5; clone size: many; D gene: NA
CDR3 protein: CASSLLGGGLETQYF; CDR3 DNA: TGTGCCAGCAGTTTATTGGGGGGGGGCCTGGAGACCCAGTACTTC; J gene: TRBJ2-5; V gene: TRBV28; clone size: many; D gene: NA
CDR3 protein: CSAAPLGRLFSAEAFF; CDR3 DNA: TGCAGTGCAGCCCCTCTGGGACGGCTGTTCTCAGCTGAAGCTTTCTTT; J gene: TRBJ1-1; V gene: TRBV20-1; clone size: NA; D gene: NA
CDR3 protein: CASSYLGAAVQTQYF; CDR3 DNA: TGTGCCAGCAGTTACCTCGGGGCTGCCGTACAGACCCAGTACTTC; J gene: TRBJ2-5; V gene: TRBV6-5; clone size: many; D gene: NA
CDR3 protein: CASSLWSDFNQPQHF; CDR3 DNA: TGTGCCAGCAGTTTATGGTCCGATTTCAATCAGCCCCAGCATTTT; J gene: TRBJ1-5; V gene: TRBV28; clone size: NA; D gene: NA
CDR3 protein: CASSEAATDTQYF; CDR3 DNA: TGTGCCAGCAGTGAAGCAGCCACAGATACGCAGTATTTT; J gene: TRBJ2-3; V gene: TRBV2; clone size: many; D gene: NA
CDR3 protein: CASSGERISYNEQFF; CDR3 DNA: TGTGCCAGCAGTGGGGAGAGGATTTCTTACAATGAGCAGTTCTTC; J gene: TRBJ2-1; V gene: TRBV2; clone size: NA; D gene: NA
CDR3 protein: CASSEAWGSSFFF; CDR3 DNA: TGTGCCAGCAGTGAAGCGTGGGGGTCGAGTTTCTTTTTT; J gene: TRBJ1-4; V gene: TRBV2; clone size: many; D gene: NA
CDR3 protein: CASSLNQYDGYTF; CDR3 DNA: TGTGCCAGCAGCTTAAACCAGTACGATGGCTACACCTTC; J gene: TRBJ1-2; V gene: TRBV7-9; clone size: NA; D gene: NA
CDR3 protein: CASSYPPDRALRDTQYF; CDR3 DNA: TGTGCCAGCAGTTACCCACCGGACAGGGCCCTCCGAGATACGCAGTATTTT; J gene: TRBJ2-3; V gene: TRBV6-2/TRBV6-3; clone size: many; D gene: TRBD1
CDR3 protein: CASSPLGGGIQETQYF; CDR3 DNA: TGTGCCAGCAGCCCCCTGGGCGGGGGCATTCAAGAGACCCAGTACTTC; J gene: TRBJ2-5; V gene: TRBV28; clone size: many; D gene: NA
CDR3 protein: CASRGSSYNEQFF; CDR3 DNA: TGTGCCAGCAGGGGGAGCTCCTACAATGAGCAGTTCTTC; J gene: TRBJ2-1; V gene: TRBV28; clone size: NA; D gene: NA
CDR3 protein: CAISYSNSPLHF; CDR3 DNA: TGTGCCATCAGTTACAGCAATTCACCCCTCCACTTT; J gene: TRBJ1-6; V gene: TRBV10-3; clone size: many; D gene: NA
CDR3 protein: CASSPLLAGLGNEQFF; CDR3 DNA: TGTGCCAGCAGTCCCCTACTAGCGGGACTGGGCAATGAGCAGTTCTTC; J gene: TRBJ2-1; V gene: TRBV27; clone size: NA; D gene: TRBD2
CDR3 protein: CASSLDLDEQYF; CDR3 DNA: TGCGCCAGCAGCTTGGACTTGGACGAGCAGTACTTC; J gene: TRBJ2-7; V gene: TRBV5-1; clone size: many; D gene: NA
CDR3 protein: CASSPQRALYSNQPQHF; CDR3 DNA: TGTGCCAGCTCACCACAACGCGCGCTTTATAGCAATCAGCCCCAGCATTTT; J gene: TRBJ1-5; V gene: TRBV18; clone size: few; D gene: NA
CDR3 protein: CASSRPGLPYNEQFF; CDR3 DNA: TGCGCCAGCAGCCGCCCGGGACTACCATACAATGAGCAGTTCTTC; J gene: TRBJ2-1; V gene: TRBV5-1; clone size: many; D gene: TRBD2
CDR3 protein: CASSSWVENYGYTF; CDR3 DNA: TGTGCCAGCAGTTCCTGGGTGGAAAACTATGGCTACACCTTC; J gene: TRBJ1-2; V gene: TRBV2; clone size: many; D gene: NA
CDR3 protein: CASSSTSGSGETQYF; CDR3 DNA: TGTGCCAGCAGCTCGACTAGCGGGAGTGGGGAGACCCAGTACTTC; J gene: TRBJ2-5; V gene: TRBV28; clone size: NA; D gene: TRBD2
CDR3 protein: CASSLTQYEQYF; CDR3 DNA: TGTGCCAGCAGCTTGACACAGTACGAGCAGTACTTC; J gene: TRBJ2-7; V gene: TRBV5-6; clone size: many; D gene: NA
CDR3 protein: CASSSRTMGAEAFF; CDR3 DNA: TGTGCCAGCTCATCGAGAACCATGGGAGCTGAAGCTTTCTTT; J gene: TRBJ1-1; V gene: TRBV18; clone size: many; D gene: NA
CDR3 protein: CASSGGLGQINTEAFF; CDR3 DNA: TGTGCCAGCAGTGGGGGCTTAGGACAAATTAACACTGAAGCTTTCTTT; J gene: TRBJ1-1; V gene: TRBV12-3/TRBV12-4; clone size: NA; D gene: NA
CDR3 protein: CASSSGQSFTDTQYF; CDR3 DNA: TGTGCCAGCAGCAGTGGACAGAGCTTCACAGATACGCAGTATTTT; J gene: TRBJ2-3; V gene: TRBV14; clone size: NA; D gene: NA
CDR3 protein: CSARSGGRETQYF; CDR3 DNA: TGCAGTGCTCGTAGCGGGGGGCGAGAGACCCAGTACTTC; J gene: TRBJ2-5; V gene: TRBV20-1; clone size: NA; D gene: TRBD2
CDR3 protein: CATSAPGANRAGETQYF; CDR3 DNA: TGTGCCACCAGCGCACCGGGGGCCAACAGGGCGGGGGAGACCCAGTACTTC; J gene: TRBJ2-5; V gene: TRBV15; clone size: many; D gene: NA
CDR3 protein: CASSARSGTSGRFYEQFF; CDR3 DNA: TGTGCCAGCAGCGCCCGTAGCGGTACTAGCGGGAGATTCTATGAGCAGTTCTTC; J gene: TRBJ2-1; V gene: TRBV9; clone size: many; D gene: TRBD2
CDR3 protein: CASGFSGSLYEQYF; CDR3 DNA: TGTGCCAGCGGCTTTAGCGGGAGCCTCTACGAGCAGTACTTC; J gene: TRBJ2-7; V gene: TRBV27; clone size: once; D gene: TRBD2
CDR3 protein: CASSRRALLWTEAFF; CDR3 DNA: TGTGCCAGCAGTCGCCGGGCCCTCTTATGGACTGAAGCTTTCTTT; J gene: TRBJ1-1; V gene: TRBV28; clone size: NA; D gene: NA
CDR3 protein: CASSSTYRDRLTYGYTF; CDR3 DNA: TGTGCCAGCAGTTCTACTTACCGGGACCGATTAACCTATGGCTACACCTTC; J gene: TRBJ1-2; V gene: TRBV28; clone size: many; D gene: NA
CDR3 protein: CASSFLAGPTYEQYF; CDR3 DNA: TGTGCCAGCAGCTTTCTAGCGGGCCCTACCTACGAGCAGTACTTC; J gene: TRBJ2-7; V gene: TRBV7-2; clone size: NA; D gene: TRBD2
CDR3 protein: CSARGAGTGGYEQYF; CDR3 DNA: TGCAGTGCTAGGGGTGCCGGGACAGGGGGCTACGAGCAGTACTTC; J gene: TRBJ2-7; V gene: TRBV20-1; clone size: many; D gene: TRBD1
CDR3 protein: CASSDRTRGAKNIQYF; CDR3 DNA: TGTGCCAGCAGTGACCGGACTCGCGGAGCCAAAAACATTCAGTACTTC; J gene: TRBJ2-4; V gene: TRBV2; clone size: many; D gene: NA